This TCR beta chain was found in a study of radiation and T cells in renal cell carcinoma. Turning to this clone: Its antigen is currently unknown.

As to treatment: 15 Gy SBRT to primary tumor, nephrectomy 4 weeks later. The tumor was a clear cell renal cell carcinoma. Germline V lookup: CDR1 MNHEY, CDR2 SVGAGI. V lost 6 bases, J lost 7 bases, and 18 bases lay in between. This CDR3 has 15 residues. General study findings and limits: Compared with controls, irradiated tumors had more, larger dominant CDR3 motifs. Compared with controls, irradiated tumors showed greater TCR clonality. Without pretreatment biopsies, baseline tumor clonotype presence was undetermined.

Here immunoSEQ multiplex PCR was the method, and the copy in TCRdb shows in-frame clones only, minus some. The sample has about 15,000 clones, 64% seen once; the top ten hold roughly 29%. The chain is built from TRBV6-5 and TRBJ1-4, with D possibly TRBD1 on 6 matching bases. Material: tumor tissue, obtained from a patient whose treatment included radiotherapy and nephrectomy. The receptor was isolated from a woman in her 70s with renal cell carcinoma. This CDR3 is CASRPNRARGEKLFF. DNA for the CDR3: TGTGCCAGCAGGCCCAACAGGGCTAGGGGTGAAAAACTGTTTTTT.